The next 11 T cell receptor beta chains were all read from a single sample in a study of shared clonotypes between healthy human individuals. Only in-frame clones appear in the TCRdb table, and some are missing; sequencing was by immunoSEQ multiplex PCR. There are roughly 2 million clones in the sample; roughly 95% occur only once, and approximately 1.2% lies in the top ten. Naive CD8 cells were CD45RO-negative, positively selected for CCR7, excluding terminally differentiated effector memory CD45RA+ cells. The sequencing input was naive CD8+ T cells sorted from blood. All receptors come from a man aged 18-30 years in good health.

The chain employs TRBV6-1 and TRBJ1-1, with D uncertain. Trimming took off 1 base at V and 5 bases at J, with 11 bases between the two ends. The CDR3 sequence is 14 residues long. Germline CDR1 reads MNHNS; CDR2 reads SASEGT. The CDR3 reads CASSEVGRRTEAFF. The CDR3 coding sequence is TGTGCCAGCAGTGAAGTCGGGAGGAGGACTGAAGCTTTCTTT.

As concerns this clone: Other DNA sequences from this sample encode an identical CDR3 as well. This chain connects TRBV5-1 to TRBJ2-7, with D unresolved. The germline V and J ends were trimmed by 0 bases and 3 bases, with 7 bases remaining between them. CDR3 length equals 13 residues. Per the germline V gene, CDR1 is SGHRS and CDR2 is YFSETQ. CDR3 DNA sequence: TGCGCCAGCAGCTTGGGGGATTTCTACGAGCAGTACTTC. Amino acids: CASSLGDFYEQYF.

This clone was counted once. The rearrangement joins TRBV6-4 to TRBJ2-1; 10 positions match TRBD2. V shed 0 bases, J shed 4 bases, and the junction held 3 bases outside the gene matches. Germline V gives CDR1 MRHNA, CDR2 SNTAGT. The CDR3 has 16 residues. This chain's CDR3 is CASSDSAGGNYNEQFF. The CDR3 DNA reads as TGTGCCAGCAGTGACTCAGCGGGAGGGAATTACAATGAGCAGTTCTTC.

This clone showed up just once. The chain recombines TRBV29-1 with TRBJ1-1; 9 positions match TRBD1. Trimming at V came to 4 bases and at J to 1 base, leaving 4 bases not matched to a gene. The CDR3 extends over 14 amino acids. Per germline, CDR1 SQVTM and CDR2 ANQGSEA. The CDR3 loop is CSVGPGQGNTEAFF. The CDR3 DNA follows: TGCAGCGTTGGACCGGGACAGGGGAACACTGAAGCTTTCTTT.

Written as DNA, the CDR3 is TGCGCCAGCAGCCAAGGGTCGTCCGGGTTATCAGGCGAGCAGTACTTC. It encodes CASSQGSSGLSGEQYF. The chain couples TRBV4-1 to TRBJ2-7; D unresolved. V dropped 1 base and J dropped 6 bases, with 19 bases sitting between them. The CDR3 is 16 amino acids. From germline, CDR1 is MGHRA and CDR2 YSYEKL.

For this clone: The sample contains more than one DNA sequence encoding this CDR3. The chain combines TRBV9 with TRBJ2-5; 10 bases line up with TRBD2. Germline values: CDR1 SGDLS, CDR2 YYNGEE. V dropped 5 bases and J dropped 2; count of bases not matched to a gene: 3. The CDR3 is 14 residues long. The CDR3: CASSSSGGQETQYF. The CDR3 bases are TGTGCCAGCAGTTCTAGCGGGGGACAAGAGACCCAGTACTTC. The whole variable domain, filled in from reference TRBV9 and TRBJ2-5, reads DSGVTQTPKHLITATGQRVTLRCSPRSGDLSVYWYQQSLDQGLQFLIQYYNGEERAKGNILERFSAQQFPDLHSELNLSSLELGDSALYFCASSSSGGQETQYFGPGTRLLVL.

In its sample, this clone was seen once. The chain is built from TRBV9 and TRBJ2-1; possibly TRBD1 for D (5 bases). This CDR3 contains 15 residues. With 7 bases removed from V and 8 bases from J, the gap between germline ends came to 22 bases. The germline V gene has CDR1 SGDLS and CDR2 YYNGEE. CDR3 nucleotide sequence: TGTGCCAGCGCACAGACGACAGATACTGGTGATGAGCAGTTCTTC. Encoded protein: CASAQTTDTGDEQFF.

The chain is built from TRBV21-1 and TRBJ1-1; the D segment call TRBD1 is taken from the table without a DNA check. TRBV21-1 is shown as a pseudogene. The CDR3 is made up of 16 amino acids. This CDR3 reads CASSNTWTGGYAEAFF. CDR3 nucleotide sequence: TGTGCCAGCAGCAATACCTGGACAGGGGGATACGCTGAAGCTTTCTTT.

V usage is TRBV6-5 and J usage is TRBJ2-1; D perhaps matches TRBD2 (5 bases). With 2 bases removed from V and 10 bases from J, the gap between germline ends came to 9 bases. CDR1 is MNHEY, CDR2 SVGAGI, per germline. There are 12 residues in the CDR3. Here the CDR3 DNA reads TGTGCCAGCAGTTACCCCGGGGTAGAGCAGTTCTTC. As protein: CASSYPGVEQFF.

The CDR3 loop reads CASSPGTNYEQYF. The CDR3 region has the DNA TGTGCCAGCAGTCCTGGGACTAACTACGAGCAGTACTTC. The V gene is TRBV2, the J gene TRBJ2-7, with 7 bases aligning to TRBD2. CDR3 length: 13 residues. CDR1 and CDR2 (germline): SNHLY, FYNNEI. Trimming took 5 bases from V and 3 from J; bases not matched to a gene: 4.

This clone was observed a single time. This CDR3 is CASSFMGQNSVQYF. The CDR3 DNA sequence: TGTGCCAGCAGTTTTATGGGACAGAATAGTGTTCAGTACTTC. V is TRBV27 and J is TRBJ2-4, with 7 nucleotides matching TRBD1. The germline V gene has CDR1 MNHEY and CDR2 SMNVEV (reference sequence). The CDR3 extends over 14 amino acids. V shed 3 bases and J 11 bases; nucleotides not matched to a gene: 10.